These T cell receptor beta chains were read from a single sample in a study of blood T cell repertoires in COVID-19. Data came from immunoSEQ multiplex PCR; TCRdb stores just in-frame clones and leaves some out. The table has 200,000 to 300,000 clones, around nine tenths seen once. The sequenced material came from peripheral blood. The receptors were sampled from a man younger than 35 with active or convalescent COVID-19. Each CDR3 is given with its conserved first and last residue. D genes are given only for firm matches. A row's size may be missing; if present it is once, few, many or a size class.

clone size,J gene,D gene,V gene,CDR3 length,CDR3 DNA,CDR3 protein
NA,TRBJ2-7,TRBD2,TRBV29-1,13,TGCAGCGTTGCGCTAGCGGGAACCTACGAGCAGTACTTC,CSVALAGTYEQYF
NA,TRBJ2-5,NA,TRBV2,15,TGTGCCAGCAGAGCCCTAGGCGTGGTTGGGGAGACCCAGTACTTC,CASRALGVVGETQYF
NA,TRBJ2-7,NA,TRBV18,13,TGTGCCAGCTCACCACCCAGGACTTACGAGCAGTACTTC,CASSPPRTYEQYF
NA,TRBJ2-2,NA,TRBV9,15,TGTGCCAGCAGCGTACTAGTCTCGAACACCGGGGAGCTGTTTTTT,CASSVLVSNTGELFF
NA,TRBJ2-1,TRBD2,TRBV19,16,TGTGCCAGTAGTAGGTCCGGCGGGAGTAAAAGTAATGAGCAGTTCTTC,CASSRSGGSKSNEQFF
once,TRBJ1-2,TRBD1,TRBV28,16,TGTGCCAGCAGTCCGCTTCCGGGACAGGGTGAACACGGCTACACCTTC,CASSPLPGQGEHGYTF
NA,TRBJ2-7,NA,TRBV5-1,13,TGCGCCAGCAGCCCCCGGGACACGGACGAGCAGTACTTC,CASSPRDTDEQYF
NA,TRBJ1-1,TRBD1,TRBV7-3,13,TGTGCCAGCAGCCGGGACAGGAACACTGAAGCTTTCTTT,CASSRDRNTEAFF
NA,TRBJ2-1,TRBD2,TRBV15,16,TGTGCCACCAGCACTGGGACTAGCGGGCTCTTGGATGAGCAGTTCTTC,CATSTGTSGLLDEQFF
NA,TRBJ1-5,NA,TRBV4-1,15,TGCGCCAGCAGCCAAGCGGGGGGGAGAGATCAGCCCCAGCATTTT,CASSQAGGRDQPQHF
NA,TRBJ1-2,TRBD1,TRBV7-9,15,TGTGCCAGCAGCGAAGGGACAGCTTTTTTCTATGGCTACACCTTC,CASSEGTAFFYGYTF
NA,TRBJ1-4,TRBD1,TRBV29-1,12,TGCAGCGTTGAGGACAGGGCAGGAAAACTGTTTTTT,CSVEDRAGKLFF
NA,TRBJ1-4,TRBD1,TRBV7-8,15,TGTGCCAGCAGCCAACAGGGGGCCCTAGGGAAAAAACTGTTTTTT,CASSQQGALGKKLFF
NA,TRBJ2-7,TRBD1,TRBV5-6,12,TGTGCCAGCAAAACCAGGGGGCGCGAGCAGTACTTC,CASKTRGREQYF
NA,TRBJ2-1,NA,TRBV11-2,14,TGTGCCAGCAGCTTAGGGGGGCTCGGGAATGAGCAGTTCTTC,CASSLGGLGNEQFF
NA,TRBJ2-1,NA,TRBV20-1,11,TGCAGTGCTTACTTCTACAATGAGCAGTTCTTC,CSAYFYNEQFF
NA,TRBJ2-1,NA,TRBV7-2,15,TGTGCCAGCAGCTTAGATGCCAACACCTACAATGAGCAGTTCTTC,CASSLDANTYNEQFF
NA,TRBJ2-1,TRBD1,TRBV6-5,15,TGTGCCAGCACCCACCCGGGACAGGGGAGCAATGAGCAGTTCTTC,CASTHPGQGSNEQFF
NA,TRBJ1-1,NA,TRBV19,14,TGTGCCAGTTGGGGGGAGGTCAGGACCACTGAAGCTTTCTTT,CASWGEVRTTEAFF
NA,TRBJ2-5,TRBD2,TRBV2,15,TGTGCCAGCAGTACGACTATGGCGGGAGCCGAGACCCAGTACTTC,CASSTTMAGAETQYF
NA,TRBJ2-1,NA,TRBV19,14,TGTGCCAGTAGTAAGAGACAGCAAAACAATGAGCAGTTCTTC,CASSKRQQNNEQFF
NA,TRBJ1-1,NA,TRBV4-3,14,TGCGCCAGCAGCCAAGATCCAGGCTACACTGAAGCTTTCTTT,CASSQDPGYTEAFF
NA,TRBJ2-7,NA,TRBV5-1,17,TGCGCCAGCAGCTTCACGTTCGGGGGAACGGGCTTTTACGAGCAGTACTTC,CASSFTFGGTGFYEQYF
NA,TRBJ2-1,NA,TRBV24-1,15,TGTGCCACCAGTGAATGGGGGGTATCCTACAATGAGCAGTTCTTC,CATSEWGVSYNEQFF
many,TRBJ2-5,NA,TRBV7-3,15,TGTGCCAGCAGCTTATTTAATGGACAGCAAGAGACCCAGTACTTC,CASSLFNGQQETQYF
NA,TRBJ1-1,TRBD1,TRBV6-5,16,TGTGCCAGCAGTTTCACCGGGACAGGGGATTCGACTGAAGCTTTCTTT,CASSFTGTGDSTEAFF
NA,TRBJ1-6,TRBD1,TRBV6-5,14,TGTGCCAGCAGCCAGGGACAGGGGCTTTCACCCCTCCACTTT,CASSQGQGLSPLHF
NA,TRBJ2-2,TRBD2,TRBV3-1/TRBV3-2,15,TGTGCCAGCAGCCCCCTAGCGGGATCCACCGGGGAGCTGTTTTTT,CASSPLAGSTGELFF
NA,TRBJ1-1,NA,TRBV18,13,TGTGCCAGCTCACAGGACAGGAACACTGAAGCTTTCTTT,CASSQDRNTEAFF
NA,TRBJ2-1,TRBD2,TRBV5-1,17,TGCGCCAGCAGCTTGGCCGGGCTGAGCGGGGCTGACAATGAGCAGTTCTTC,CASSLAGLSGADNEQFF
NA,TRBJ1-5,TRBD1,TRBV2,16,TGTGCCAGCAGGGACAGGGGGCGAAACAGCAATCAGCCCCAGCATTTT,CASRDRGRNSNQPQHF
NA,TRBJ1-1,NA,TRBV30,15,TGTGCCTGGAGTCGGGCAGGGGCTGTGTACACTGAAGCTTTCTTT,CAWSRAGAVYTEAFF
NA,TRBJ1-2,NA,TRBV18,12,TGTGCCAGCTCACAGGAGCGCTATGGCTACACCTTC,CASSQERYGYTF
NA,TRBJ1-2,NA,TRBV25-1,12,TGTGCCAGCAGTGCTAGCCAACTTAGCTACACCTTC,CASSASQLSYTF
NA,TRBJ1-2,NA,TRBV19,13,TGTGCCAGTAGTATAGGGGCCGCCTATGGCTACACCTTC,CASSIGAAYGYTF
once,TRBJ1-2,TRBD1,TRBV28,18,TGTGCCAGCAGTACGCCCGGGACAGGGGGAGTACGGAACTATGGCTACACCTTC,CASSTPGTGGVRNYGYTF
NA,TRBJ2-1,TRBD1,TRBV20-1,15,TGCAGTGCTAGTGAACCGGGACAGGGGGCCTATGAGCAGTTCTTC,CSASEPGQGAYEQFF
NA,TRBJ2-7,NA,TRBV3-1/TRBV3-2,14,TGTGCCAGCAGTAAGGGGGACCCACCATACGAGCAGTACTTC,CASSKGDPPYEQYF
NA,TRBJ1-2,NA,TRBV30,13,TGTGCCTGGAGGTTTGGGGCGCTTAGCGGCTACACCTTC,CAWRFGALSGYTF
NA,TRBJ1-1,TRBD1,TRBV6-5,15,TGTGCCAGCAGATTCGACAGGGACGGTAACACTGAAGCTTTCTTT,CASRFDRDGNTEAFF
NA,TRBJ2-1,NA,TRBV5-5,15,TGTGCCAGCAGCGTACGGGACATACTATACAATGAGCAGTTCTTC,CASSVRDILYNEQFF
NA,TRBJ2-3,TRBD2,TRBV5-4,17,TGTGCCAGCAGCTTGGCCGGGACTAGCGGGAGGGGAGATACGCAGTATTTT,CASSLAGTSGRGDTQYF
NA,TRBJ1-4,NA,TRBV25-1,15,TGTGCCAGCATTGGGGGAGGGGTGATTGGTGAAAAACTGTTTTTT,CASIGGGVIGEKLFF
NA,TRBJ2-1,TRBD1,TRBV29-1,11,TGCAGCGTAAGAGTGGGACAGGGGCAGTTCTTC,CSVRVGQGQFF
NA,TRBJ2-3,NA,TRBV4-2,18,TGTGCCAGCAGCCAAGCGACTAGTTGGCTTGCTAGCACAGATACGCAGTATTTT,CASSQATSWLASTDTQYF
NA,TRBJ1-6,NA,TRBV15,15,TGTGCCACCAGCAGAGAGGGGCGACCTCAAGGGTCCCTCCACTTT,CATSREGRPQGSLHF
NA,TRBJ2-6,TRBD1,TRBV5-1,17,TGCGCCAGCAGCTTGAGACAGGGGGCGCCTGGGGCCAACGTCCTGACTTTC,CASSLRQGAPGANVLTF